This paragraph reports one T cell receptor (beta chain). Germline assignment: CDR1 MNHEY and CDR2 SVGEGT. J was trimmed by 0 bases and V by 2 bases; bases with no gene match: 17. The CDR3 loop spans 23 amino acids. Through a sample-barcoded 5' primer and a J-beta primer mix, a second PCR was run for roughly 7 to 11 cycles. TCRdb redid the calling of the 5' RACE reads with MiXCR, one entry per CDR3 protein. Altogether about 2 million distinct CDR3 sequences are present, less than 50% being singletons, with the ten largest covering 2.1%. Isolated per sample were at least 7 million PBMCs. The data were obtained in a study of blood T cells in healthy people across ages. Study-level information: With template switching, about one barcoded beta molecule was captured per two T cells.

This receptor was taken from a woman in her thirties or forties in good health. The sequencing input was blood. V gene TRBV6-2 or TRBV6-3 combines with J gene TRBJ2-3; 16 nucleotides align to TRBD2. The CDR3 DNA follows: TGTGCCAGCAGTTACCGAATTTTCACGGGACTAGCGGGGGGGACTGCTAGCACAGATACGCAGTATTTT. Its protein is CASSYRIFTGLAGGTASTDTQYF.